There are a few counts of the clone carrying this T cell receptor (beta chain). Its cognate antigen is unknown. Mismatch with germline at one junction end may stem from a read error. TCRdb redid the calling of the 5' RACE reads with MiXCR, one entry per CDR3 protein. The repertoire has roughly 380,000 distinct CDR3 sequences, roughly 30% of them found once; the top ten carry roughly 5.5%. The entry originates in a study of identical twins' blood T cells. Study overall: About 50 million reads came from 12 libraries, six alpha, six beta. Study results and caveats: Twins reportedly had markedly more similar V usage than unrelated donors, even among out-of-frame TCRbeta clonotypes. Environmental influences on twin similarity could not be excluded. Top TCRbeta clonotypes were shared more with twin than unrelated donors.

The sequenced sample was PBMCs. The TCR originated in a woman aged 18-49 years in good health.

Here the CDR3 DNA reads TGTGCCAGCAGCGTAGGAGGACTAGCAGCGAAGACCGGGGAGCTGTTTTTT. Translated: CASSVGGLAAKTGELFF. The chain couples TRBV9 to TRBJ2-2; 8 bases align to TRBD2. The CDR3 is made up of 17 amino acids. Per the germline V gene, CDR1 is SGDLS and CDR2 is YYNGEE.